The present entry profiles one TCR beta chain with its context. Its antigen is not identified. The study reverse transcribed the entire isolated RNA, so it sequenced expressed TCRB transcripts. The repertoire was sequenced with immunoSEQ multiplex PCR; TCRdb's copy has only in-frame clones and lacks some. This repertoire shows 150,000 to 200,000 clones, about 10% found once; its top ten account for roughly 0.7%. The sample is drawn from a study of beta chain features in type 1 diabetes. This CDR3 comprises 15 residues. Germline V gene lookup returns CDR1 MDHEN and CDR2 SYDVKM. Trimming took off 8 bases at V and 2 bases at J, with 19 bases between the two ends. Overall study results and limits: The naive, central memory and Treg TCRB repertoires looked more alike in patients than they did in healthy donors. Shortening that was moderate but significant affected the TCRB CDR3s of Type 1 diabetes patients in all four CD4+ subsets. The study found fewer insertions and more deletions at VDJ junctions in type 1 diabetes patients. Although PCR might favor shorter templates, it would do so equally in patients and controls.

The sequence was obtained from a woman between 25 and 40 years old with type 1 diabetes. The chain uses TRBV28 and TRBJ2-7; possibly TRBD2 for D (5 bases). Sample: central memory CD4+ T cells from blood. This CDR3 reads CASGEHSGSTYEQYF. CDR3 nucleotides: TGTGCCAGCGGCGAACACAGCGGATCAACCTACGAGCAGTACTTC.